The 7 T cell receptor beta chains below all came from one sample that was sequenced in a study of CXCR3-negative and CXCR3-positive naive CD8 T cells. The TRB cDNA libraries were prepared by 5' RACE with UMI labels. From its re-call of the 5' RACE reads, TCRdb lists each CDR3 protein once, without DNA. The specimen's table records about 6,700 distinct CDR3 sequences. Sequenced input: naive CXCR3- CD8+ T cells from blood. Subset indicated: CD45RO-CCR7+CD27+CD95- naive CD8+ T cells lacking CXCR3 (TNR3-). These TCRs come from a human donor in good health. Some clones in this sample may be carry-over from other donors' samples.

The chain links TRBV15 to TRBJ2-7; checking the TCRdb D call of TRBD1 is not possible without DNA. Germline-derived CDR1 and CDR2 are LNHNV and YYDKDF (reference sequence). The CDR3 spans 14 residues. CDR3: CATSREGPLGWQYF. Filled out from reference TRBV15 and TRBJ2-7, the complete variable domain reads DAMVIQNPRYQVTQFGKPVTLSCSQTLNHNVMYWYQQKSSQAPKLLFHYYDKDFNNEADTPDNFQSRRPNTSFCFLDIRSPGLGDTAMYLCATSREGPLGWQYFGPGTRLTVT.

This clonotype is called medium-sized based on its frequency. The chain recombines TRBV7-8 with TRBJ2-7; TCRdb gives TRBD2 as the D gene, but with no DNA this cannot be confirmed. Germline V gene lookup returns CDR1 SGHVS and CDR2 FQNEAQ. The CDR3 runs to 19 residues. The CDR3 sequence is CASSDRGVGGSIASYEQYF.

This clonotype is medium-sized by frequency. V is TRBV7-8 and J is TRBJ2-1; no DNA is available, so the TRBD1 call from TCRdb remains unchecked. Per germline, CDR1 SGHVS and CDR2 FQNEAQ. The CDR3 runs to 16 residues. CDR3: CASGDRGPLSYNEQFF. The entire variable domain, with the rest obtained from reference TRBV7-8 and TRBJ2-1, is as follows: GAGVSQSPRYKVAKRGQDVALRCDPISGHVSLFWYQQALGQGPEFLTYFQNEAQLDKSGLPSDRFFAERPEGSVSTLKIQRTQQEDSAVYLCASGDRGPLSYNEQFFGPGTRLTVL.

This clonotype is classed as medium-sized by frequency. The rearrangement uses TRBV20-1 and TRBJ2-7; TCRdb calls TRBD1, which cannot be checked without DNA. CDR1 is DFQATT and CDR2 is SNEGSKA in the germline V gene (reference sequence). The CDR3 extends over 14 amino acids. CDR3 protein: CSARGRTHSYEQYF.

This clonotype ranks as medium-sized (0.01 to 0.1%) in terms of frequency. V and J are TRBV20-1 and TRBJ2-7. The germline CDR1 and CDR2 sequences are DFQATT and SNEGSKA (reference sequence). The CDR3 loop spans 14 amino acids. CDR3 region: CSARRSSGVYEQYF.

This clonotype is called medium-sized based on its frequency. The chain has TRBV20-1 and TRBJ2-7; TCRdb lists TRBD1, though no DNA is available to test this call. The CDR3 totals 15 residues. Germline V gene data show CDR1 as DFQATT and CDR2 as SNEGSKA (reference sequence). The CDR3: CSASGPRTGGYEQYF.

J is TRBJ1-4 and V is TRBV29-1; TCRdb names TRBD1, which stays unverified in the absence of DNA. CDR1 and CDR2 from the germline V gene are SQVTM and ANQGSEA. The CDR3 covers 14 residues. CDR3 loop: CSVDLTGINEKLFF.